The next 16 T cell receptor beta chains were all read from a single sample in a study of graft-versus-host responses after intestinal transplantation. Antigens of these TCRs are unknown. Sequencing was performed with immunoSEQ multiplex PCR; in TCRdb, only in-frame clones are kept and a portion is missing. Of about 130,000 clones listed, over 85% are singletons. This sample comprised unstimulated CD4+ T cells sorted from spleen or lymph node cells, obtained before intestinal transplant. The source is a human donor who received an intestinal transplant.

The gene calls are TRBV15 and TRBJ2-7; D is possibly TRBD1 (6 bases). The CDR3 extends over 14 amino acids. V was pared by 4 bases and J by 2 bases, with 12 bases between. Looked up from germline, CDR1 is LNHNV and CDR2 is YYDKDF (reference sequence). CDR3: CATSTGTLPYEQYF. The CDR3 nucleotides are TGTGCCACCAGCACCGGGACACTTCCCTACGAGCAGTACTTC. The full variable domain, in which reference TRBV15 and TRBJ2-7 provide the parts outside the CDR3, is DAMVIQNPRYQVTQFGKPVTLSCSQTLNHNVMYWYQQKSSQAPKLLFHYYDKDFNNEADTPDNFQSRRPNTSFCFLDIRSPGLGDTAMYLCATSTGTLPYEQYFGPGTRLTVT.

The chain is built from TRBV9 and TRBJ2-2; tentatively, D is TRBD1 (5 bases). The CDR3 consists of 14 residues. V was trimmed by 3 bases and J by 4 bases, leaving 10 bases between them. Germline-derived CDR1 and CDR2 are SGDLS and YYNGEE. The CDR3 nucleotides are TGTGCCAGCAGCGGGGGCCCGAGCACCGGGGAGCTGTTTTTT. Translation gives CASSGGPSTGELFF.

The chain joins TRBV19 to TRBJ2-3; no firm D call. Germline assignment: CDR1 LNHDA and CDR2 SQIVND (reference sequence). The CDR3 loop spans 15 amino acids. Trimming cost V 3 bases and J 1 base, with 11 bases left between them. CDR3 nucleotide sequence: TGTGCCAGTAGTATTCTAGGTATTGGCACAGATACGCAGTATTTT. Protein sequence: CASSILGIGTDTQYF.

The gene calls are TRBV18 and TRBJ1-1; a possible D gene is TRBD1 (6 bases). Per germline, CDR1 KGHSH and CDR2 LQKENI. Trimming cost V 0 bases and J 7 bases, with 12 bases left between them. The CDR3 is 14 residues long. The CDR3: CASSPPGGGSEAFF. The CDR3 nucleotides read TGTGCCAGCTCACCACCGGGAGGGGGGAGTGAAGCTTTCTTT.

This chain uses TRBV19 with TRBJ1-5; 8 positions match TRBD1. Germline CDR1 and CDR2: LNHDA and SQIVND (reference sequence). V shed 3 bases, J shed 4 bases, and the junction held 2 bases outside the gene matches. The CDR3 sequence is 14 residues long. CDR3 loop: CASSMGQVNQPQHF. The CDR3 bases are TGTGCCAGTAGTATGGGACAGGTGAATCAGCCCCAGCATTTT.

With respect to this clone: The same CDR3 is also encoded by other DNA sequences in this sample. The chain is built from TRBV5-1 and TRBJ2-2; 7 bases line up with TRBD2. The CDR3 is 16 residues long. With V trimmed by 3 bases and J by 6 bases, 11 bases remained unmatched. CDR1 SGHRS and CDR2 YFSETQ come from the germline V gene. CDR3 protein: CASSSTGGMRAGELFF. In DNA form, the CDR3 reads TGCGCCAGCAGCTCGACGGGGGGAATGCGGGCCGGGGAGCTGTTTTTT.

The chain employs TRBV7-8 and TRBJ1-3; D is uncertain. The V gene lost 5 bases and the J gene lost 3 bases, with 11 bases spanning the gap. This CDR3 is 14 amino acids long. CDR1 is SGHVS, CDR2 FQNEAQ, per germline. The CDR3: CASSPLGLGNTIYF. CDR3 DNA: TGTGCCAGCAGCCCTTTGGGCCTTGGAAACACCATATATTTT.

This chain connects TRBV30 to TRBJ2-1, with 8 positions matching TRBD2. V lost 2 bases, J lost 8 bases, and 5 bases stayed unmatched. This CDR3 is built from 13 residues. Germline loops: CDR1 GTSNPN, CDR2 SVGIG (reference sequence). CDR3 bases: TGTGCCTGGAGTTCGGGGGGGCGAGATGAGCAGTTCTTC. It encodes CAWSSGGRDEQFF.

The rearrangement links TRBV5-1 to TRBJ2-3; D is perhaps TRBD2 (6 bases). V was trimmed by 4 bases and J by 4 bases, leaving 19 bases between them. Germline V gives CDR1 SGHRS, CDR2 YFSETQ. This CDR3 contains 16 residues. The CDR3 region is CASSAGSGPGADTQYF. The CDR3, as DNA: TGCGCCAGCAGCGCGGGCTCGGGGCCGGGGGCAGATACGCAGTATTTT.

The chain couples TRBV7-9 to TRBJ2-1; D is ambiguous. V was shortened by 2 bases and J by 4 bases, with 6 bases between the two germline ends. The V gene's germline CDR1 is SEHNR and CDR2 FQNEAQ (reference sequence). The CDR3 runs to 13 residues. The CDR3, as DNA: TGTGCCAGCAGCTTACGAGCTTACAATGAGCAGTTCTTC. This sequence encodes CASSLRAYNEQFF. The whole variable domain, remainder taken from reference TRBV7-9 and TRBJ2-1, is DTGVSQNPRHKITKRGQNVTFRCDPISEHNRLYWYRQTLGQGPEFLTYFQNEAQLEKSRLLSDRFSAERPKGSFSTLEIQRTEQGDSAMYLCASSLRAYNEQFFGPGTRLTVL.

The gene calls are TRBV5-1 and TRBJ2-3; TRBD2 agrees at 8 bases. The CDR3 is 15 residues long. The germline V gene encodes CDR1 SGHRS and CDR2 YFSETQ. V trimming: 0 bases; J trimming: 3 bases; junction bases outside the gene matches: 3. CDR3 protein: CASSLALAETDTQYF. CDR3 DNA sequence: TGCGCCAGCAGCTTGGCACTAGCGGAAACAGATACGCAGTATTTT.

The chain carries TRBV6-6 and TRBJ1-1; no reliable D call. Germline CDR1 MNHNY, CDR2 SVGAGI (reference sequence). The CDR3 is 13 residues long. Trimming stripped 6 bases from V and 1 base from J, with 9 bases between. CDR3 sequence: CASSPNGNTEAFF. DNA for the CDR3: TGTGCCAGCAGCCCGAACGGGAACACTGAAGCTTTCTTT.

J is TRBJ2-3 and V is TRBV4-2; weak D call: TRBD1 (7 bases). Trimming stripped 3 bases from V and 5 bases from J, with 15 bases between. Germline CDR1 reads LGHNA; CDR2 reads YNFKEQ. The CDR3 is 15 residues long. The CDR3 DNA sequence: TGTGCCAGCAGCCAGGAGGGGGCAGAGATAGATACGCAGTATTTT. Protein: CASSQEGAEIDTQYF.

The chain couples TRBV2 to TRBJ2-1; 9 bases agree with TRBD2. Germline-derived CDR1 and CDR2 are SNHLY and FYNNEI. V lost 4 bases and J lost 9; bases outside the gene matches: 10. The CDR3 loop spans 15 amino acids. The CDR3 here is CASSVPGLAIGEQFF. The CDR3 region has the DNA TGTGCCAGCAGTGTTCCGGGACTAGCCATCGGTGAGCAGTTCTTC.

V gene TRBV12-2 combines with J gene TRBJ2-7; the table's TRBD1 call for D was not verified on the DNA. TRBV12-2 is given as a pseudogene. This CDR3 has 18 amino acids. CDR3 DNA sequence: TGTGCAAGTCGAACGTCCTACCCCGGGGGGACAGGGAGCCACGAGCAGTACTTC. It codes for CASRTSYPGGTGSHEQYF.

This chain uses TRBV5-1 with TRBJ2-1; 10 bases match TRBD1. The CDR3 length is 15 residues. The germline CDR1 and CDR2 sequences are SGHRS and YFSETQ. J gave up 8 bases and V 6 bases, and 11 bases lay outside the gene matches. The CDR3 here is CASTNRTGGRDEQFF. CDR3 sequence (DNA): TGCGCCAGCACCAATAGGACAGGGGGAAGGGATGAGCAGTTCTTC. Based on the CDR3 plus reference TRBV5-1 and TRBJ2-1, the full variable domain is KAGVTQTPRYLIKTRGQQVTLSCSPISGHRSVSWYQQTPGQGLQFLFEYFSETQRNKGNFPGRFSGRQFSNSRSEMNVSTLELGDSALYLCASTNRTGGRDEQFFGPGTRLTVL.